This T cell receptor (beta chain) was sequenced in a study of T cell responses to AZD1222 COVID-19 vaccine. Remarks on this clone: Its antigen is not known.

Trimming left V 3 bases short and J 7 bases short, with 10 bases between. This CDR3 region has 13 residues. Germline CDR1 is WNHNN and CDR2 is SYGVQD (reference sequence). Profiled with immunoSEQ multiplex PCR; TCRdb holds only in-frame clones, not every one. The table records about 130,000 clones, 80% to 95% of them present only once. General study findings and limits: At study baseline, merely several AZD1222 recipients were seropositive. Epitopes outside B.1.351 and B.1.1.7 mutated regions reportedly drew nearly half of spike TCRs.

The TCR was taken from an adult in good health. This chain joins TRBV10-1 and TRBJ1-5; D is uncertain. The source was peripheral blood, collected on day 0 of AZD1222 vaccination. The CDR3 bases are TGCGCCAGCAGTGAAAACCCACAACAGCCCCAGCATTTT. Protein product: CASSENPQQPQHF.